This T cell receptor beta chain appears in the sequencing data of a study of blood T cell repertoires in COVID-19. Study overall: From the United States, Italy and Spain came samples of acute and convalescent COVID-19. From T cells, B-cell-depleted T cells, or PBMCs came the material, which was cDNA or gDNA.

How the authors handled the data: Amplification of reference gene primers provided the estimated nucleated cell counts. TCRdb's table, derived via immunoSEQ multiplex PCR, lists solely in-frame clones and lacks some. The V and J calls and the clone size are those of that table, but D and trimming were determined from the DNA. The table lists around 250,000 clones, just over 85% of them singletons. Trimming took off 0 bases at V and 7 bases at J, with 9 bases between the two ends. This CDR3 region has 13 residues. Germline lookup yields CDR1 MNHEY and CDR2 SVGAGI. The receptor comes from a man aged 25-40 years who had recovered from COVID-19. The V and J genes are TRBV6-5 and TRBJ1-2; D not certain. Material: peripheral blood. This CDR3 is CASSYSGSGGYTF. CDR3 DNA: TGTGCCAGCAGTTACTCAGGGAGTGGTGGCTACACCTTC.